The clone carrying this TCR beta chain has more than one count but fewer than ten. Its target is not known. This specimen belongs to a study of blood T cells in healthy people across ages. Germline loops: CDR1 SGHRS, CDR2 YFSETQ. Losses at the gene ends were 0 bases for V and 1 base for J; bases not matched to a gene: 3. This CDR3 comprises 15 residues. Study findings and constraints: Versus aged donors, long-lived donors had higher diversity and more naive CD4+ cells.

Through a sample-barcoded 5' primer and a J-beta primer mix, a second PCR was run for about 6 to 11 cycles. Every sample gave at least 2.5 million paired-end reads containing CDR3. MiXCR, run by TCRdb on the 5' RACE reads, gives a single entry per CDR3 protein. The table has roughly 700,000 distinct CDR3 sequences, about 25% seen once; the top ten hold 9.4%. The data also belong to a second study, concerning T cells of mothers and their children. From that second work: The donor cohort consisted of a few healthy Caucasian mothers and their six children. RNA that had been extracted went wholly into cDNA synthesis, at around 1.5 ug per 15 ul.

Material for sequencing was blood. J is TRBJ2-5 and V is TRBV5-1; 7 positions agree with TRBD2. The sequence derives from a boy aged 5-17 years in good health. The CDR3 DNA follows: TGCGCCAGCAGCTTGGAAGCGGGGATCCAAGAGACCCAGTACTTC. It encodes CASSLEAGIQETQYF.